The following is a TCR beta chain sequence with its context. The entry originates in a study of blood T cell repertoires in COVID-19. About the study: Specimens from acute and convalescent COVID-19 originated in the United States, Italy and Spain. Sources were T cells, B-cell-depleted T cells, or PBMCs; the material itself was cDNA or gDNA.

J was trimmed by 4 bases and V by 1 base; bases with no gene match: 5. The germline V gene encodes CDR1 SGHNT and CDR2 YYREEE (reference sequence). There are 15 residues in the CDR3. Methods used by the authors: Reference gene primer amplification gave estimated nucleated cell counts. TCRdb keeps only in-frame clones here, not all; method: immunoSEQ multiplex PCR. That table is the source of V, J and clone size, and D and trimming were worked out from the DNA. The sample shows about 73,000 clones, about 86% of them seen only once. The source of this sequence is a man in his fifties with active COVID-19. The chain couples TRBV5-4 to TRBJ2-5; 9 bases map to TRBD2. Sample: peripheral blood. CDR3 sequence reads: CASSLKAGGGETQYF. The CDR3 DNA is TGTGCCAGCAGCTTGAAAGCGGGGGGAGGAGAGACCCAGTACTTC.